One and the same sample provided the 26 T cell receptor beta chains below, sequenced in a study of regulatory T cells in long-lasting Graves disease. Arm-PCR with iRepertoire HTBI primers amplified the CDR3 regions for these TCR beta libraries. TCRdb reprocessed the multiplex PCR reads with MiXCR, giving one entry per CDR3 protein. The sample has about 310,000 distinct CDR3 sequences, approximately 20% seen once. Stated time point: persistent/refractory GD, antithyroid drugs over 5 years with positive TRAb. TCR sequences were obtained from RNA taken from PBMCs. The specimen was peripheral blood mononuclear cells (PBMCs), collected when the disease was refractory, from a patient treated with antithyroid drugs. These receptors all stem from a female donor with Graves disease.

The rearrangement links TRBV9 to TRBJ2-5; 13 positions agree with TRBD2. This CDR3 is 16 amino acids long. Germline-derived CDR1 and CDR2 are SGDLS and YYNGEE. The J segment lost 4 bases and the V segment lost 4 bases, leaving 7 bases of the junction unmatched. The CDR3 DNA sequence: TGTGCCAGCAGCACAAGGACTAGCGGGAGTGCAGAGACCCAGTACTTC. Its protein is CASSTRTSGSAETQYF. The full variable domain, in which reference TRBV9 and TRBJ2-5 provide the parts outside the CDR3, is DSGVTQTPKHLITATGQRVTLRCSPRSGDLSVYWYQQSLDQGLQFLIQYYNGEERAKGNILERFSAQQFPDLHSELNLSSLELGDSALYFCASSTRTSGSAETQYFGPGTRLLVL.

This chain links TRBV10-1 with TRBJ2-2; TRBD1 or TRBD2 may be the D gene (5 bases each). The V and J ends lost 2 bases and 1 base respectively, with 14 bases between them. This CDR3 has 17 residues. Germline V gene data show CDR1 as WNHNN and CDR2 as SYGVQD (reference sequence). CDR3 in amino acids: CASSEMSGALNTGELFF. For the CDR3, the DNA is TGCGCCAGCAGTGAGATGTCCGGGGCCCTGAACACCGGGGAGCTGTTTTTT.

The chain couples TRBV7-9 to TRBJ2-3; TRBD2 agrees at 14 bases. The CDR3 is 19 amino acids. Germline trimming cut 4 bases from V and 3 bases from J; bases unmatched to any gene: 12. Germline loops: CDR1 SEHNR, CDR2 FQNEAQ (reference sequence). The CDR3 DNA reads as TGTGCCAGCAGCTCGGTTACAGGACTAGCGGGAGGATCTACAGATACGCAGTATTTT. Translation: CASSSVTGLAGGSTDTQYF.

This clonotype was recorded many times. The chain couples TRBV7-8 to TRBJ2-5; 9 positions agree with TRBD1. Germline assignment: CDR1 SGHVS and CDR2 FQNEAQ. Unmatched junction bases numbered 6, after V lost 3 bases and J lost 4 bases. This CDR3 has 15 amino acids. The CDR3 here is CASSFRGQGIETQYF. The CDR3 DNA is TGTGCCAGCAGCTTCCGGGGACAGGGAATAGAGACCCAGTACTTC.

This clonotype was found a few times. This chain connects TRBV14 to TRBJ1-4; weak D call: TRBD1 (5 bases). Trimming removed 4 bases at V and 8 bases at J, with 17 bases between. The CDR3 totals 15 residues. Germline CDR1 SGHDN, CDR2 FVKESK. CDR3 nucleotides: TGTGCCAGCAGCCCCTTGCGGGGGAATGAGGAAAAACTGTTTTTT. Its translation is CASSPLRGNEEKLFF.

The chain combines TRBV28 with TRBJ2-7; 8 positions agree with TRBD2. This CDR3 is built from 12 residues. Germline CDR1 and CDR2: MDHEN and SYDVKM. V shed 3 bases and J 9 bases; nucleotides not matched to a gene: 4. CDR3 region: CASSFQLAGQYF. The CDR3 nucleotides are TGTGCCAGCAGTTTTCAGCTAGCGGGGCAGTACTTC.

The chain employs TRBV6-5 and TRBJ2-7; D is uncertain. Trimming stripped 4 bases from V and 1 base from J, with 11 bases between. Looked up from germline, CDR1 is MNHEY and CDR2 is SVGAGI. The CDR3 has 14 residues. CDR3 in DNA: TGTGCCAGCAGTTTCGACGTCGAATCCTACGAGCAGTACTTC. Protein product: CASSFDVESYEQYF.

The chain combines TRBV30 with TRBJ2-7; tentatively, D is TRBD1 or TRBD2 (5 bases each). Germline CDR1 is GTSNPN and CDR2 is SVGIG (reference sequence). CDR3 length: 14 amino acids. Trimming stripped 1 base from V and 0 bases from J, with 10 bases between. The CDR3 region has the DNA TGTGCCTGGAGTGATAAGGGGAGCTCCTACGAGCAGTACTTC. It specifies CAWSDKGSSYEQYF.

This clonotype showed up many times. This chain uses TRBV5-1 with TRBJ1-1; D remains ambiguous. CDR1 and CDR2 from the germline V gene are SGHRS and YFSETQ. The CDR3 is made up of 14 amino acids. V lost 4 bases, J lost 5 bases, and 15 bases lay in between. The CDR3 DNA follows: TGCGCCAGCAGCCCGCGGACCGCGGGGACTGAAGCTTTCTTT. This sequence encodes CASSPRTAGTEAFF.

This clonotype was seen ten or more times. This chain joins TRBV7-2 and TRBJ2-7, with 12 bases matching TRBD2. V lost 5 bases, J lost 5 bases, and 7 bases stayed unmatched. Per the germline V gene, CDR1 is SGHTA and CDR2 is FQGNSA. The CDR3 contains 15 residues. CDR3 loop: CASSQTSGSFHEQYF. The CDR3 region has the DNA TGTGCCAGCAGCCAGACTAGCGGGAGTTTCCACGAGCAGTACTTC. The variable domain in full, with the rest retrieved from reference TRBV7-2 and TRBJ2-7, is GAGVSQSPSNKVTEKGKDVELRCDPISGHTALYWYRQSLGQGLEFLIYFQGNSAPDKSGLPSDRFSAERTGGSVSTLTIQRTQQEDSAVYLCASSQTSGSFHEQYFGPGTRLTVT.

This clonotype has just one count. The V and J genes are TRBV19 and TRBJ1-1; D call uncertain. Deletions cut 9 bases from V and 3 bases from J, with 14 bases between. CDR3 length: 13 residues. CDR1 is LNHDA and CDR2 is SQIVND in the germline V gene (reference sequence). The CDR3 DNA reads TGTGCCAGCCGTCAGCTTGGGGACACTGAAGCTTTCTTT. Protein: CASRQLGDTEAFF.

On this clonotype: A junction boundary mismatches the germline segment, possibly from a read error. The chain joins TRBV28 to TRBJ2-7; TRBD1 agrees at 7 bases. Germline loops: CDR1 MDHEN, CDR2 SYDVKM. There are 14 residues in the CDR3. The CDR3 bases are TGTGCCAGCAGTCTTACCGGGACAGCCTACGGGCAGTACTTC. Protein: CASSLTGTAYGQYF.

V and J are TRBV28 and TRBJ2-2; 11 positions match TRBD2. The CDR3 is made up of 15 amino acids. Looked up from germline, CDR1 is MDHEN and CDR2 is SYDVKM. With V trimmed by 5 bases and J by 6 bases, 5 bases remained unmatched. CDR3 bases: TGTGCCAGCAGTCTACTAGCGGGAGTAGCCGGGGAGCTGTTTTTT. Residues: CASSLLAGVAGELFF.

This rearrangement joins TRBV20-1 to TRBJ2-1; TRBD2 agrees at 11 bases. Trimming at V came to 5 bases and at J to 1 base, leaving 7 bases not matched to a gene. This CDR3 has 16 amino acids. Per germline, CDR1 DFQATT and CDR2 SNEGSKA (reference sequence). CDR3 protein: CSALPLAGGSYNEQFF. In DNA form, the CDR3 reads TGCAGTGCTCTTCCTCTAGCGGGAGGTTCCTACAATGAGCAGTTCTTC.

The chain carries TRBV18 and TRBJ2-2; D unclear. V was shortened by 5 bases and J by 0 bases, with 16 bases between the two germline ends. This CDR3 has 17 amino acids. Germline lookup yields CDR1 KGHSH and CDR2 LQKENI. The CDR3 reads CASSTNTPRSNTGELFF. The CDR3 bases are TGTGCCAGCTCAACCAATACTCCTAGATCGAACACCGGGGAGCTGTTTTTT. Combining the CDR3 with reference TRBV18 and TRBJ2-2 gives the whole variable domain NAGVMQNPRHLVRRRGQEARLRCSPMKGHSHVYWYRQLPEEGLKFMVYLQKENIIDESGMPKERFSAEFPKEGPSILRIQQVVRGDSAAYFCASSTNTPRSNTGELFFGEGSRLTVL.

The V and J genes are TRBV27 and TRBJ2-1; 7 bases are shared with TRBD2. With V trimmed by 0 bases and J by 9 bases, 17 bases remained unmatched. The length of the CDR3 is 18 residues. Germline V gene lookup returns CDR1 MNHEY and CDR2 SMNVEV (reference sequence). CDR3 bases: TGTGCCAGCAGTTTATCGCTGATAGGACTAGAGGAGGTGGGTGAGCAGTTCTTC. Protein: CASSLSLIGLEEVGEQFF.

This chain joins TRBV3-1 and TRBJ1-5; 9 positions agree with TRBD1. This CDR3 comprises 16 residues. The V gene end was trimmed by 0 bases and the J gene end by 7 bases; junction bases not matched to a gene: 7. Germline CDR1 LGHDT, CDR2 YNNKEL (reference sequence). CDR3 bases: TGTGCCAGCAGCCAAGATACCGGACAGGGGTACCAGCCCCAGCATTTT. Residues: CASSQDTGQGYQPQHF.

The chain carries TRBV20-1 and TRBJ2-3, with TRBD2 matching over 9 bases. V was clipped by 0 bases and J by 3 bases; unmatched bases: 7. Germline-derived CDR1 and CDR2 are DFQATT and SNEGSKA (reference sequence). The CDR3 length is 16 residues. The CDR3, as DNA: TGCAGTGCTAGAGATCTCCTGACTAGCGGAACAGATACGCAGTATTTT. Protein product: CSARDLLTSGTDTQYF.

This chain joins TRBV20-1 and TRBJ2-4; no definite D call. The germline V and J ends were trimmed by 0 bases and 8 bases, with 14 bases remaining between them. Germline assignment: CDR1 DFQATT and CDR2 SNEGSKA (reference sequence). CDR3 length: 14 residues. The DNA of the CDR3 is TGCAGTGCTAGAGATGGTTACCATGGGTACATTCAGTACTTC. It yields the protein CSARDGYHGYIQYF.

This clonotype was detected once. The V gene is TRBV6-1, the J gene TRBJ2-2, with D maybe TRBD2 (6 bases). V gave up 8 bases and J gave up 7 bases, with 17 bases separating them. CDR3 length: 14 amino acids. Germline lookup yields CDR1 MNHNS and CDR2 SASEGT. This CDR3 reads CASRGREWSGELFF. Written as DNA, the CDR3 is TGTGCCAGCCGGGGACGGGAGTGGAGCGGGGAGCTGTTTTTT.

The chain combines TRBV19 with TRBJ2-7; TRBD2 matches at 8 bases. The CDR3 contains 15 residues. Germline V gives CDR1 LNHDA, CDR2 SQIVND (reference sequence). The V and J ends lost 1 base and 3 bases, in that order; junction bases with no gene match: 5. The CDR3, as DNA: TGTGCCAGTAGTATAGCGGGAGGGCCTCACTACGAGCAGTACTTC. Its protein product is CASSIAGGPHYEQYF.

CDR3 coding DNA: TGTGCCAGCAGTTTGGCCTACCAGTCAGAGACCCAGTACTTC. Translation: CASSLAYQSETQYF. The V gene is TRBV12-3 or TRBV12-4, the J gene TRBJ2-5, with D uncertain. The CDR3 is 14 amino acids. Trimming took 3 bases from V and 4 from J, leaving 12 bases between them.

This clonotype was seen a few times. The chain combines TRBV4-2 with TRBJ2-7, with 11 bases fitting TRBD2. J was trimmed by 3 bases and V by 0 bases; bases with no gene match: 7. From germline, CDR1 is LGHNA and CDR2 YNFKEQ. The CDR3 runs to 17 residues. In nucleotides, the CDR3 is TGTGCCAGCAGCCAAGATCGCCCGGGACTAGCGGACTACGAGCAGTACTTC. This gives the protein CASSQDRPGLADYEQYF.

The sample holds one count of this clonotype. One base away lies a much larger clone, so this may be a sequencing read error. The chain is built from TRBV11-2 and TRBJ2-5; 14 bases line up with TRBD2. This CDR3 comprises 16 residues. The ends lost 1 base at V and 11 bases at J; junction bases unmatched: 9. Looked up from germline, CDR1 is SGHAT and CDR2 is FQNNGV. CDR3 DNA: TGTGCCAGCAGCTTAGTCGTGGGACTAGCGGGAGTTGAGCAGTACTTC. Translated, it gives CASSLVVGLAGVEQYF.

This sequence joins TRBV7-2 and TRBJ2-5; D is possibly TRBD2 (6 bases). This CDR3 is built from 14 residues. Germline loops: CDR1 SGHTA, CDR2 FQGNSA. With 3 bases removed from V and 4 bases from J, the gap between germline ends came to 12 bases. This chain's CDR3 is CASSFPGGAETQYF. CDR3 nucleotides: TGTGCCAGCAGCTTCCCCGGAGGGGCAGAGACCCAGTACTTC.

The table lists this clonotype with many counts. The V call is TRBV12-3 or TRBV12-4, the J call TRBJ1-2, with TRBD1 identical over 7 bases. This CDR3 spans 14 amino acids. With V trimmed by 5 bases and J by 8 bases, 11 bases remained unmatched. CDR3 sequence: CASSPMTGIKGYTF. In nucleotides, the CDR3 is TGTGCCAGCAGTCCAATGACAGGGATAAAGGGCTACACCTTC.